The 9 T cell receptor beta chains in this list originate from one sample, sequenced in a study of T cell changes during pregnancy in multiple sclerosis (dated by TCRdb to the late 2010s). The library was produced with the immunoSEQ multiplex PCR assay. Imported from immuneACCESS, the table was reduced by TCRdb to in-frame sequences with V and J called. These copies leave out some clones; in studies compared against another copy, an unresolved V gene accounts for under half, and the cause of the remainder is not known. The sample table holds 55,000 to 70,000 clones, of which 70% to 90% were seen once. The ten most abundant clones make up 2% to 3% of the sample. This material consisted of peripheral blood, taken in the first trimester of pregnancy. The receptors here all came from a female donor with multiple sclerosis, enrolled in a pregnancy study.

The rearrangement joins TRBV27 to TRBJ2-3; 12 positions agree with TRBD2. V dropped 5 bases and J dropped 8; count of bases not matched to a gene: 14. The germline CDR1 and CDR2 sequences are MNHEY and SMNVEV (reference sequence). The CDR3 runs 17 residues. This chain's CDR3 is CASSPRGLAGGPGTQYF. CDR3 DNA sequence: TGTGCCAGCAGTCCCCGTGGTCTAGCGGGGGGGCCGGGTACGCAGTATTTT.

The chain joins TRBV18 to TRBJ1-2; unclear D gene. V was shortened by 2 bases and J by 4 bases, with 8 bases between the two germline ends. This CDR3 spans 13 amino acids. The germline gives CDR1 KGHSH, CDR2 LQKENI. The CDR3 DNA is TGTGCCAGCTCACCAGGCGGAATCTATGGCTACACCTTC. Protein product: CASSPGGIYGYTF.

The chain has TRBV5-1 and TRBJ2-6; D not certain. The CDR3 consists of 17 residues. CDR1 is SGHRS and CDR2 is YFSETQ in the germline V gene. Between the trimmed V and J ends, which lost 4 bases and 0 bases, there was a span of 14 bases. CDR3 sequence reads: CASSIDLGGSGANVLTF. In nucleotides, the CDR3 is TGCGCCAGCAGCATAGACTTGGGTGGCTCTGGGGCCAACGTCCTGACTTTC.

The chain carries TRBV7-2 and TRBJ1-5; unclear D gene. The V end was cut by 1 base, the J end by 4 bases, with 8 bases between. Germline CDR1 and CDR2: SGHTA and FQGNSA. The CDR3 is 14 residues long. The CDR3 here is CASSLGSLNQPQHF. DNA of the CDR3: TGTGCCAGCAGCTTAGGTTCCCTGAATCAGCCCCAGCATTTT.

The CDR3 region has the DNA TGTGCCAGCAGTGATATAGGGGAGAACACTGAAGCTTTCTTT. It specifies CASSDIGENTEAFF. This sequence joins TRBV25-1 and TRBJ1-1, with D possibly matching TRBD1 (5 bases). The CDR3 is 14 residues long. CDR1 MGHDK and CDR2 SYGVNS come from the germline V gene. The V end lost 3 bases, the J end lost 1 base, and 9 bases lay between the germline ends.

The chain has TRBV6-5 and TRBJ1-1, with TRBD1 identical over 9 bases. The CDR3 covers 12 residues. Losses at the gene ends were 6 bases for V and 13 bases for J; bases not matched to a gene: 9. The germline CDR1 and CDR2 sequences are MNHEY and SVGAGI. CDR3 in amino acids: CASSQGTGRFFF. The CDR3 DNA is TGTGCCAGCAGCCAAGGGACAGGGAGATTTTTCTTT.

V usage is TRBV5-1 and J usage is TRBJ2-6; D is undetermined. Deletions cut 8 bases from V and 2 bases from J, with 23 bases between. CDR3 length: 18 residues. CDR1 and CDR2 (germline): SGHRS, YFSETQ. The CDR3 is CASFLSFGPIPGANVLTF. In nucleotides, the CDR3 is TGCGCCAGTTTTCTGTCCTTTGGGCCGATCCCTGGGGCCAACGTCCTGACTTTC. The entire variable domain, with the rest obtained from reference TRBV5-1 and TRBJ2-6, is as follows: KAGVTQTPRYLIKTRGQQVTLSCSPISGHRSVSWYQQTPGQGLQFLFEYFSETQRNKGNFPGRFSGRQFSNSRSEMNVSTLELGDSALYLCASFLSFGPIPGANVLTFGAGSRLTVL.

Concerning this clone itself: Within the sample, other DNA sequences also encode this same CDR3. This rearrangement joins TRBV5-4 to TRBJ1-2; D is unclear. V was pared by 1 base and J by 4 bases, with 11 bases between. The CDR3 sequence is 14 residues long. The germline CDR1 and CDR2 sequences are SGHNT and YYREEE (reference sequence). CDR3 amino acids: CASSLSGSSYGYTF. CDR3 in DNA: TGTGCCAGCAGCTTGTCCGGGTCTTCCTATGGCTACACCTTC.

CDR3 sequence: CAISVGTGNSPLHF. CDR3 nucleotide sequence: TGTGCCATCAGTGTAGGGACAGGCAATTCACCCCTCCACTTT. The chain couples TRBV10-3 to TRBJ1-6, with TRBD1 matching over 8 bases. The V segment lost 4 bases and the J segment 7 bases; nucleotides outside the gene matches: 3. Germline CDR1 ENHRY, CDR2 SYGVKD. The CDR3 length is 14 residues.